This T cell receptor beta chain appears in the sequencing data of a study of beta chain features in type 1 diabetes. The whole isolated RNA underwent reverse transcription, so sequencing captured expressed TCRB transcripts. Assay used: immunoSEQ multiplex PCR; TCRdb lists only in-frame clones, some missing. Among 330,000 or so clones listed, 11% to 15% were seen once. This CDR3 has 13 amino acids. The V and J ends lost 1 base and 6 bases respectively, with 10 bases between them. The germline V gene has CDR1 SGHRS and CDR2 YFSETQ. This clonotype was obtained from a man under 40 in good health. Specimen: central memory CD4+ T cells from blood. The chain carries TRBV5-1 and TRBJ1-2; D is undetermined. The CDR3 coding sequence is TGCGCCAGCAGCTTGACGGAGAGGGATGGCTACACCTTC. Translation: CASSLTERDGYTF.